The 8 T cell receptor beta chains below were found in one sample sequenced in a study of T cell repertoires in cytomegalovirus infection (dated by TCRdb to about 2019). These reads were obtained on an Illumina HiSeq 1500. The public reads were quality trimmed at Q25 with fastp and then assembled into clones with MiXCR by TCRdb, keeping productive beta chains. Rows merge per CDR3 protein into single entries with the most common DNA and genes. Here the sample has around 530,000 distinct CDR3 sequences; around 27% occur a single time. The ten most abundant clones make up around 14% of the sample. The sequencing sample was made of PBMCs. The receptors come from a human donor in good health (CMV status not recorded). Some clones in this sample may be carry-over from other donors' samples.

This clonotype was seen at least ten times. The V gene is TRBV7-8, the J gene TRBJ1-1; 8 bases match TRBD1. The CDR3 runs to 14 residues. The germline V gene has CDR1 SGHVS and CDR2 FQNEAQ. Unmatched junction bases numbered 5, after V lost 4 bases and J lost 4 bases. CDR3 residues: CASSSRTGSTEAFF. CDR3 sequence (DNA): TGTGCCAGCAGCTCGCGGACAGGGAGCACTGAAGCTTTCTTT.

V gene TRBV7-2 combines with J gene TRBJ2-6; TRBD2 is a possible D gene (6 bases). Germline V gives CDR1 SGHTA, CDR2 FQGNSA. V gave up 2 bases and J gave up 0 bases, with 29 bases separating them. CDR3 size: 23 residues. Here the CDR3 DNA reads TGTGCCAGCAGCTTATGGCGACTAGGACGCCGGCCCCGGGTCAGCTCTGGGGCCAACGTCCTGACTTTC. Encoded protein: CASSLWRLGRRPRVSSGANVLTF.

The chain joins TRBV6-5 to TRBJ2-3; no firm D call. Looked up from germline, CDR1 is MNHEY and CDR2 is SVGAGI. The length of the CDR3 is 15 residues. Trimming removed 1 base from V and 0 bases from J, with 8 bases in between. The CDR3 sequence: CASSYWATSTDTQYF. The DNA for the CDR3 is TGTGCCAGCAGTTACTGGGCGACTAGCACAGATACGCAGTATTTT.

The chain carries TRBV10-1 and TRBJ2-2; D might be TRBD2 (5 bases). V lost 4 bases, J lost 7 bases, and 13 bases lay in between. This CDR3 contains 14 residues. Germline CDR1 is WNHNN and CDR2 is SYGVQD (reference sequence). CDR3 protein: CASSAVSGSGELFF. CDR3 bases: TGCGCCAGCAGTGCTGTATCGGGGAGCGGGGAGCTGTTTTTT.

The chain links TRBV19 to TRBJ1-1, with D maybe TRBD1 (5 bases). The CDR3 consists of 12 residues. The V end was cut by 5 bases, the J end by 7 bases, with 11 bases between. Germline loops: CDR1 LNHDA, CDR2 SQIVND (reference sequence). The CDR3 bases are TGTGCCAGTAGTTGGGGGGAGGGTGAAGCTTTCTTT. It yields the protein CASSWGEGEAFF.

The chain joins TRBV11-2 to TRBJ1-4; D is ambiguous. The germline CDR1 and CDR2 sequences are SGHAT and FQNNGV. V shed 4 bases and J shed 8 bases, with 8 bases lying between them. The CDR3 covers 12 residues. The CDR3 sequence: CASSSDGEKLFF. CDR3 sequence (DNA): TGTGCCAGCAGCTCCGACGGCGAAAAACTGTTTTTT. The full variable domain, its missing parts supplied by reference TRBV11-2 and TRBJ1-4, is EAGVAQSPRYKIIEKRQSVAFWCNPISGHATLYWYQQILGQGPKLLIQFQNNGVVDDSQLPKDRFSAERLKGVDSTLKIQPAKLEDSAVYLCASSSDGEKLFFGSGTQLSVL.

The J gene is TRBJ2-1, the V gene TRBV7-2, with 8 bases that match TRBD2. Germline CDR1 SGHTA, CDR2 FQGNSA. The CDR3 has 15 amino acids. The V gene end was trimmed by 5 bases and the J gene end by 5 bases; junction bases not matched to a gene: 8. CDR3 bases: TGTGCCAGCAGCCCCGGCGGGGGGCGTCACAATGAGCAGTTCTTC. Protein product: CASSPGGGRHNEQFF.

V and J are TRBV20-1 and TRBJ1-1; no clear D. This CDR3 has 17 amino acids. Per germline, CDR1 DFQATT and CDR2 SNEGSKA (reference sequence). Between the trimmed V and J ends, which lost 3 bases and 3 bases, there was a span of 23 bases. The CDR3 here is CSASKGDAAAPDTEAFF. CDR3 sequence (DNA): TGCAGTGCTAGTAAAGGAGACGCAGCCGCACCGGACACTGAAGCTTTCTTT.